One sample yielded the 18 T cell receptor beta chains listed below, sequenced in a study of T cell repertoires in cytomegalovirus infection. TCRdb recomputed calls from the reads with MiXCR, one row per CDR3 protein. This table has about 150,000 distinct CDR3 sequences, about 25% appearing once. Input material: PBMCs. All receptors derive from a human donor in good health (CMV status not recorded). Some clones in this sample may be carry-over from other donors' samples.

This chain links TRBV24-1 with TRBJ2-1; weak D call: TRBD2 (7 bases). Trimming removed 3 bases from V and 7 bases from J, with 24 bases in between. Germline V gene lookup returns CDR1 KGHDR and CDR2 SFDVKD. CDR3 length: 18 amino acids. Written as DNA, the CDR3 is TGTGCCACCAGTGATCTTAGGGGGGGCGGAAAACACGTTAATGAGCAGTTCTTC. This sequence encodes CATSDLRGGGKHVNEQFF.

The chain recombines TRBV29-1 with TRBJ2-7; weak D call: TRBD2 (5 bases). The V gene lost 3 bases and the J gene lost 3 bases, with 12 bases spanning the gap. Germline V gives CDR1 SQVTM, CDR2 ANQGSEA. The CDR3 consists of 13 residues. As DNA, the CDR3 is TGCAGCGTTGATCGGAGGCCCGGCTACGAGCAGTACTTC. This sequence encodes CSVDRRPGYEQYF.

Concerning this clonotype itself: An end of the junction differs from the germline gene, which may be a read error. The chain is built from TRBV18 and TRBJ2-5; the match to TRBD1 covers 7 bases. The CDR3 totals 13 residues. Germline V CDR1 and CDR2: KGHSH, LQKENI. This CDR3 is CTSSEGQQETQYF. DNA of the CDR3: TGTACCAGCTCAGAGGGACAGCAAGAGACCCAGTACTTC.

The V and J genes are TRBV6-2 or TRBV6-3 and TRBJ2-2, with D perhaps matching TRBD2 (6 bases). The CDR3 sequence is 17 residues long. In germline, CDR1 is MNHEY, CDR2 SVGEGT. V gave up 4 bases and J gave up 3 bases, with 18 bases separating them. The CDR3 loop reads CASSWVEAGSYTGELFF. CDR3 sequence (DNA): TGTGCCAGCAGTTGGGTTGAAGCCGGGAGTTACACCGGGGAGCTGTTTTTT.

The chain joins TRBV6-6 to TRBJ1-5, with D possibly TRBD1 on 5 matching bases. CDR3 length equals 14 residues. The V end was cut by 2 bases, the J end by 4 bases, with 9 bases between. Germline CDR1 reads MNHNY; CDR2 reads SVGAGI (reference sequence). CDR3 in amino acids: CASSYVGENQPQHF. The CDR3 DNA sequence: TGTGCCAGCAGTTACGTAGGGGAAAATCAGCCCCAGCATTTT.

This clonotype appeared a few times. V gene TRBV15 combines with J gene TRBJ1-1; 7 bases fit TRBD1. Germline CDR1 LNHNV, CDR2 YYDKDF (reference sequence). The CDR3 spans 13 residues. V dropped 5 bases and J dropped 0; count of bases not matched to a gene: 0. The CDR3 DNA follows: TGTGCCACCAGCGACAGGGTGAACACTGAAGCTTTCTTT. Its translation: CATSDRVNTEAFF.

The table lists this clonotype with a few counts. This chain links TRBV7-2 with TRBJ2-1, with 13 bases fitting TRBD2. The CDR3 is made up of 19 amino acids. Per germline, CDR1 SGHTA and CDR2 FQGNSA. V shed 4 bases and J 0 bases; nucleotides not matched to a gene: 9. CDR3 bases: TGTGCCAGCAGCTCCCGGACTAGCGGGGGTATTGGCTCCTACAATGAGCAGTTCTTC. Amino acid sequence: CASSSRTSGGIGSYNEQFF.

As for this clonotype: A read error is possible here, since a much larger clone lies one base away. V is TRBV7-2 and J is TRBJ2-2; TRBD2 matches at 9 bases. Per germline, CDR1 SGHTA and CDR2 FQGNSA. The CDR3 is 14 residues long. CDR3 nucleotides: TGTGCCAGCAGCCCCCAGCGGGAGGTCGGGGATCTGTTTTTT. Encoded protein: CASSPQREVGDLFF. The full variable domain, rest sourced from reference TRBV7-2 and TRBJ2-2, is GAGVSQSPSNKVTEKGKDVELRCDPISGHTALYWYRQSLGQGLEFLIYFQGNSAPDKSGLPSDRFSAERTGGSVSTLTIQRTQQEDSAVYLCASSPQREVGDLFFGEGSRLTVL.

V and J are TRBV12-5 and TRBJ1-6; maybe TRBD1 (5 bases). The V and J ends lost 4 bases and 11 bases respectively, with 15 bases between them. The CDR3 runs 14 residues. Per germline, CDR1 LGHNT and CDR2 FRNRAP. The CDR3 reads CASGSDSRWAPLHF. The CDR3 region has the DNA TGTGCTAGTGGTTCTGACAGCCGCTGGGCACCCCTCCACTTT. The entire variable domain, with the rest obtained from reference TRBV12-5 and TRBJ1-6, is as follows: DARVTQTPRHKVTEMGQEVTMRCQPILGHNTVFWYRQTMMQGLELLAYFRNRAPLDDSGMPKDRFSAEMPDATLATLKIQPSEPRDSAVYFCASGSDSRWAPLHFGNGTRLTVT.

The sample holds one count of this clonotype. The genes are TRBV29-1 and TRBJ1-2, with 8 bases aligning to TRBD1. The trim removed 4 bases at V and 4 bases at J, leaving 8 bases unmatched. The CDR3 extends over 14 amino acids. CDR1 and CDR2 from the germline V gene are SQVTM and ANQGSEA. The chain's CDR3 is CSVAQGARSYGYTF. CDR3 sequence (DNA): TGCAGCGTTGCTCAGGGGGCGCGGTCCTATGGCTACACCTTC.

This clonotype was recorded a few times. The CDR3 DNA sequence: TGTGCCAGCAGCCTTTACCTTACTAGCACAGATACGCAGTATTTT. It codes for CASSLYLTSTDTQYF. The chain has TRBV7-2 and TRBJ2-3, with unresolved D. V dropped 5 bases and J dropped 0 bases, with 12 bases sitting between them. CDR3 length equals 15 residues. Germline CDR1 reads SGHTA; CDR2 reads FQGNSA. Looking up the rest from reference TRBV7-2 and TRBJ2-3 gives the full variable domain: GAGVSQSPSNKVTEKGKDVELRCDPISGHTALYWYRQSLGQGLEFLIYFQGNSAPDKSGLPSDRFSAERTGGSVSTLTIQRTQQEDSAVYLCASSLYLTSTDTQYFGPGTRLTVL.

This clonotype was seen only a few times. The chain carries TRBV6-1 and TRBJ2-5, with 10 nucleotides matching TRBD1. V lost 4 bases and J lost 4; bases outside the gene matches: 6. Germline V lookup: CDR1 MNHNS, CDR2 SASEGT. The CDR3 runs 15 residues. The chain's CDR3 is CASSGLGTGAETQYF. The DNA for the CDR3 is TGTGCCAGCAGTGGCCTCGGGACAGGGGCAGAGACCCAGTACTTC.

By proportion, this clonotype is medium-sized (0.01 to 0.1%). V gene TRBV7-8 combines with J gene TRBJ2-7, with D unresolved. The CDR3 totals 12 residues. Germline-derived CDR1 and CDR2 are SGHVS and FQNEAQ. Trimming removed 2 bases at V and 3 bases at J, with 5 bases between. The DNA of the CDR3 is TGTGCCAGCAGCTTATTGGACTACGAGCAGTACTTC. It codes for CASSLLDYEQYF.

The genes are TRBV28 and TRBJ2-7, with D possibly TRBD1 on 5 matching bases. The CDR3 contains 16 residues. Germline CDR1 and CDR2: MDHEN and SYDVKM. Between the trimmed V and J ends, which lost 7 bases and 0 bases, there was a span of 19 bases. CDR3 bases: TGTGCCAGCACTCCCAGGGTGGCGTTCAGCTCCTACGAGCAGTACTTC. The encoded protein is CASTPRVAFSSYEQYF.

This clonotype came up a few times. The CDR3 coding sequence is TGTGCCAGCAGTTTAGGAGGGCAAAGGGTCTCCTACGAGCAGTACTTC. Its protein product is CASSLGGQRVSYEQYF. The chain recombines TRBV27 with TRBJ2-7, with a weak D call TRBD2 (6 bases). Germline CDR1 and CDR2: MNHEY and SMNVEV (reference sequence). This CDR3 region has 16 residues. Trimming took 2 bases from V and 0 from J, leaving 14 bases between them.

The CDR3 DNA reads as TGTGCCAGCAGTTTACCAGACTACAATGAGCAGTTCTTC. It specifies CASSLPDYNEQFF. This rearrangement joins TRBV28 to TRBJ2-1; D remains ambiguous. V lost 2 bases and J 3 bases, leaving 5 bases between the germline ends. From germline, CDR1 is MDHEN and CDR2 SYDVKM. This CDR3 has 13 amino acids.

This clonotype was seen a few times. DNA of the CDR3: TGCGCCAGCAGCCAGGTCACAGGACTCGGTGGAGCGGATACGCAGTATTTT. Protein product: CASSQVTGLGGADTQYF. V gene TRBV4-3 combines with J gene TRBJ2-3; D is possibly TRBD1 or TRBD2 (5 bases each). The CDR3 is 17 residues long. V lost 3 bases to trimming and J lost 6 bases, with 22 bases between them. Germline CDR1 is LGHNA and CDR2 is YSLEER.

The DNA of the CDR3 is TGTGCCAGCAGTACCCCGGGACAGGGGGAGAATCAGCCCCAGCATTTT. Encoded protein: CASSTPGQGENQPQHF. The V gene is TRBV28, the J gene TRBJ1-5; 11 positions agree with TRBD1. CDR1 and CDR2 (germline): MDHEN, SYDVKM. Germline trimming cut 5 bases from V and 4 bases from J; bases unmatched to any gene: 7. This CDR3 has 16 amino acids.